The 20 T cell receptor beta chains given below trace back to one sample, sequenced in a study of blood T cell repertoires in COVID-19. Produced via immunoSEQ multiplex PCR; TCRdb's table is partial and in-frame only. The table includes roughly 120,000 clones, around 80% detected once. Specimen: peripheral blood. The receptors derive from a human donor in a cohort sampled during active or convalescent COVID-19.

This chain uses TRBV19 with TRBJ1-4; possible D gene TRBD1, 5 bases. The CDR3 spans 14 residues. Looked up from germline, CDR1 is LNHDA and CDR2 is SQIVND (reference sequence). Trimming removed 6 bases from V and 0 bases from J, with 8 bases in between. The DNA of the CDR3 is TGTGCCAGTAGGGACACCCCAACTAATGAAAAACTGTTTTTT. This encodes CASRDTPTNEKLFF. Using reference TRBV19 and TRBJ1-4 for the parts outside the CDR3, the full variable domain is DGGITQSPKYLFRKEGQNVTLSCEQNLNHDAMYWYRQDPGQGLRLIYYSQIVNDFQKGDIAEGYSVSREKKESFPLTVTSAQKNPTAFYLCASRDTPTNEKLFFGSGTQLSVL.

The chain has TRBV5-5 and TRBJ2-5; tentatively, D is TRBD1 (6 bases). Trimming cost V 1 base and J 5 bases, with 12 bases left between them. Germline CDR1 and CDR2: SGHKS and YYEKEE (reference sequence). This CDR3 comprises 14 residues. The CDR3 coding sequence is TGTGCCAGCAGCTTGACAGGGTATCGGGAGACCCAGTACTTC. Protein: CASSLTGYRETQYF.

This clone was seen only once. The chain carries TRBV6-2 or TRBV6-3 and TRBJ2-3; 10 nucleotides match TRBD1. Losses at the gene ends were 6 bases for V and 6 bases for J; bases not matched to a gene: 9. The CDR3 totals 15 residues. The V gene's germline CDR1 is MNHEY and CDR2 SVGEGT. CDR3 residues: CASSRGQGESDTQYF. DNA of the CDR3: TGTGCCAGCAGCCGCGGACAGGGGGAGTCGGATACGCAGTATTTT.

The V gene is TRBV27, the J gene TRBJ1-1; D is unclear. Germline CDR1 MNHEY, CDR2 SMNVEV (reference sequence). Trimming stripped 3 bases from V and 11 bases from J, with 13 bases between. CDR3 length: 12 amino acids. In DNA form, the CDR3 reads TGTGCCAGCAGTTTCTTGGGCAGATCCGCTTTCTTT. Its translation: CASSFLGRSAFF.

The rearrangement joins TRBV24-1 to TRBJ2-1; perhaps TRBD1 as D (5 bases). This CDR3 is 16 amino acids long. V lost 9 bases and J lost 0, with 17 bases in between. The germline V gene encodes CDR1 KGHDR and CDR2 SFDVKD. The CDR3 DNA sequence: TGTGCCACCGAGAGTTCAACAGGTAGCTCCTACAATGAGCAGTTCTTC. Protein sequence: CATESSTGSSYNEQFF.

The J gene is TRBJ1-1, the V gene TRBV2, with 7 bases matching TRBD1. The junction had 10 bases not matched to a gene; V was cut back by 7 bases and J by 5 bases. Germline-derived CDR1 and CDR2 are SNHLY and FYNNEI. This CDR3 spans 14 amino acids. The CDR3 protein is CASIRTGTRTEAFF. The CDR3, as DNA: TGTGCCAGCATCAGGACAGGTACTAGGACTGAAGCTTTCTTT.

The chain recombines TRBV28 with TRBJ2-7; 11 positions agree with TRBD2. The junction had 8 bases not matched to a gene; V was cut back by 7 bases and J by 3 bases. The length of the CDR3 is 15 residues. CDR1 and CDR2 from the germline V gene are MDHEN and SYDVKM. CDR3 nucleotides: TGTGCCAGCACCCCCGGGACTAGCGGCCTCTACGAGCAGTACTTC. Amino acid sequence: CASTPGTSGLYEQYF.

The V call is TRBV20-1, the J call TRBJ1-4, with D tentatively TRBD1 (5 bases). V lost 3 bases and J 6 bases, leaving 14 bases between the germline ends. Germline values: CDR1 DFQATT, CDR2 SNEGSKA (reference sequence). The CDR3 extends over 14 amino acids. The DNA for the CDR3 is TGCAGTGCTAGTCTTGCAGGGATGGATGAAAAACTGTTTTTT. Translated: CSASLAGMDEKLFF.

J is TRBJ2-1 and V is TRBV4-1, with 8 bases aligning to TRBD2. Trimming cost V 0 bases and J 6 bases; bases outside gene matches: 13. The V gene's germline CDR1 is MGHRA and CDR2 YSYEKL. The CDR3 is 18 residues long. In nucleotides, the CDR3 is TGCGCCAGCAGCCAAGATCAGAGAACGGGGGGGTTCCCCAATGAGCAGTTCTTC. Protein sequence: CASSQDQRTGGFPNEQFF.

The chain combines TRBV6-6 with TRBJ1-1, with a possible D match to TRBD1 (5 bases). CDR3 length: 11 residues. Germline loops: CDR1 MNHNY, CDR2 SVGAGI (reference sequence). V shed 7 bases and J shed 7 bases, with 10 bases lying between them. The chain's CDR3 is CASTTDSEAFF. The CDR3 region has the DNA TGTGCCAGCACCACAGACAGTGAAGCTTTCTTT.

The chain joins TRBV6-2 or TRBV6-3 to TRBJ1-5, with 7 bases lining up with TRBD1. Germline CDR1 is MNHEY and CDR2 is SVGEGT. This CDR3 is 16 amino acids long. The trim removed 5 bases at V and 5 bases at J, leaving 12 bases unmatched. CDR3 sequence: CASSRTETGVDQPQHF. CDR3 coding DNA: TGTGCCAGCAGTCGAACGGAAACAGGGGTAGATCAGCCCCAGCATTTT.

J is TRBJ1-4 and V is TRBV5-6; a possible D gene is TRBD1 (6 bases). The germline V and J ends were trimmed by 0 bases and 3 bases, with 9 bases remaining between them. Germline CDR1 reads SGHDT; CDR2 reads YYEEEE. This CDR3 is 15 amino acids long. The CDR3 here is CASSLVGGPNEKLFF. CDR3 sequence (DNA): TGTGCCAGCAGCTTGGTGGGGGGGCCTAATGAAAAACTGTTTTTT. Complete variable domain (other parts from reference TRBV5-6 and TRBJ1-4): DAGVTQSPTHLIKTRGQQVTLRCSPKSGHDTVSWYQQALGQGPQFIFQYYEEEERQRGNFPDRFSGHQFPNYSSELNVNALLLGDSALYLCASSLVGGPNEKLFFGSGTQLSVL.

This chain uses TRBV6-1 with TRBJ1-5; TRBD1 matches at 11 bases. This CDR3 is 19 amino acids long. CDR1 and CDR2 from the germline V gene are MNHNS and SASEGT. V lost 0 bases and J lost 0; bases outside the gene matches: 7. The CDR3 coding sequence is TGTGCCAGCAGTGAAGCGGAGGGACAGGGGGGGCATAGCAATCAGCCCCAGCATTTT. As protein: CASSEAEGQGGHSNQPQHF.

The gene calls are TRBV7-2 and TRBJ1-2; 8 nucleotides match TRBD1. This CDR3 has 15 amino acids. V was pared by 2 bases and J by 0 bases, with 2 bases of the junction left unmatched. CDR1 is SGHTA, CDR2 FQGNSA, per germline. The CDR3 DNA is TGTGCCAGCAGCTTACAGGGGGCCCCTAACTATGGCTACACCTTC. Protein: CASSLQGAPNYGYTF. The variable domain in full, with the rest retrieved from reference TRBV7-2 and TRBJ1-2, is GAGVSQSPSNKVTEKGKDVELRCDPISGHTALYWYRQSLGQGLEFLIYFQGNSAPDKSGLPSDRFSAERTGGSVSTLTIQRTQQEDSAVYLCASSLQGAPNYGYTFGSGTRLTVV.

This clone was seen just once. The chain combines TRBV19 with TRBJ2-1; TRBD2 might be the D (6 bases). The germline V gene has CDR1 LNHDA and CDR2 SQIVND (reference sequence). This CDR3 spans 14 amino acids. Trimming pared 4 bases from V and 3 bases from J, leaving 10 bases between. The DNA of the CDR3 is TGTGCCAGTAGTACCTCGGGGGTCTACAATGAGCAGTTCTTC. The encoded protein is CASSTSGVYNEQFF.

This clone was seen more than once but under ten times. This chain connects TRBV18 to TRBJ1-2; 7 nucleotides line up with TRBD1. The CDR3 runs 14 residues. Germline trimming cut 5 bases from V and 7 bases from J; bases unmatched to any gene: 10. Germline CDR1 and CDR2: KGHSH and LQKENI. This CDR3 is CASSSTGDRSGYTF. DNA of the CDR3: TGTGCCAGCTCATCAACAGGGGATCGTTCTGGCTACACCTTC.

This chain uses TRBV3-1 (or the pseudogene TRBV3-2) with TRBJ1-1, with D possibly matching TRBD1 (5 bases). Trimming removed 1 base from V and 6 bases from J, with 15 bases in between. Germline CDR1 is LGHDT and CDR2 is YNNKEL (reference sequence). This CDR3 contains 15 residues. The CDR3 nucleotides read TGTGCCAGCAGCCAAGGGGGGGTATGGGTTCCTGAAGCTTTCTTT. This encodes CASSQGGVWVPEAFF.

V and J are TRBV7-6 and TRBJ1-2, with no clear D. The CDR3 consists of 16 residues. Trimming cost V 2 bases and J 4 bases, with 17 bases left between them. Germline V lookup: CDR1 SGHVS, CDR2 FNYEAQ. Written as DNA, the CDR3 is TGTGCCAGCAGCTTAAGCGCAGCCAAACAAATCTATGGCTACACCTTC. It yields the protein CASSLSAAKQIYGYTF. Full variable domain (remainder filled in from reference TRBV7-6 and TRBJ1-2): GAGVSQSPRYKVTKRGQDVALRCDPISGHVSLYWYRQALGQGPEFLTYFNYEAQQDKSGLPNDRFSAERPEGSISTLTIQRTEQRDSAMYRCASSLSAAKQIYGYTFGSGTRLTVV.

The DNA of the CDR3 is TGTGCCAGCACCCGCACGTACGGGTCCTACGAGCAGTACTTC. Its protein is CASTRTYGSYEQYF. V gene TRBV5-8 combines with J gene TRBJ2-7; D gene unclear. The CDR3 length is 14 residues. Per the germline V gene, CDR1 is SGHTS and CDR2 is YDEGEE. Trimming pared 6 bases from V and 1 base from J, leaving 14 bases between.

This clone was recorded once. V usage is TRBV7-7 and J usage is TRBJ2-5; the match to TRBD2 covers 7 bases. Unmatched junction bases numbered 3, after V lost 4 bases and J lost 1 base. Germline assignment: CDR1 SSHAT and CDR2 FNYEAQ (reference sequence). The CDR3 contains 14 residues. The CDR3 bases are TGTGCCAGCAGCTACAGCGGGGTCCAAGAGACCCAGTACTTC. Amino acids: CASSYSGVQETQYF.